This T cell receptor beta chain was captured by sequencing in a study of regulatory T cells in long-lasting Graves disease (dated by TCRdb to the early 2020s). As for the study more broadly: Antithyroid drugs had been taken for less than 3 months by newly diagnosed Graves' disease patients. Patients with persistent Graves' disease were compared with patients with newly diagnosed Graves' disease using TCR sequencing and RNA sequencing of peripheral blood. The study was conducted in China and was registered as a clinical trial. A total of around 35 samples underwent TCR sequencing, from about 13 patients with persistent Graves' disease and 20 or so patients with newly diagnosed Graves' disease.

Here is what the overall study found, with its caveats: Persistent patients shared more public clonotypes among themselves (around 2,500) than newly diagnosed patients did (over 950). The study examined only peripheral blood because the primary lesion, thyroid tissue, could not be accessed. Compared with newly diagnosed patients, persistent Graves' disease patients had lower TCR Shannon entropy and fewer highly expanded clones, which suggests clonal expansion. Sequencing and analysis were limited to the TCR beta chain. The authors noted that the small sample size was a limitation that may lower accuracy. Preferential use of TRBV28, TRBJ1-2 and TRBJ2-5 was observed in persistent disease, whereas TRBV20-1 and TRBJ2-1 were favored in newly diagnosed disease.

Looking up the germline V gene yields CDR1 MGHDK and CDR2 SYGVNS. Including the terminal cysteine and phenylalanine, the CDR3 comprises 13 residues. The only DNA kept is the CDR3, 39 bases in frame from the first base. A remark on this clonotype: The antigen it recognizes is unknown. The junction shows a germline mismatch at one end, possibly a read error.

Libraries were made using multiplex PCR. TCRdb names Illumina HiSeq 4000 as the instrument used. CDR3 regions were amplified by Arm-PCR with iRepertoire HTBI primers to construct TCR beta libraries. Before sequencing, the PCR products underwent gel purification. As for the authors' bioinformatics: Gene usage analysis of CDR3 amino acid clonotypes relied on the 60 or so TRBV and 13 to 15 TRBJ segments identified across samples. COPE and FqMerger were used to merge filtered high-quality paired reads into contigs. BLAST was used to align contigs to the IMGT TRBV, TRBD and TRBJ reference genes, and CDR3 was defined following IMGT. Clonotypes above 0.1% frequency were classified as highly expanded clones. Repertoire diversity was measured by Shannon entropy, and V-J evenness by the Gini coefficient. A clonotype was considered public if more than one individual shared it. The public reads were quality trimmed at Q25 with fastp and then assembled into clones with MiXCR by TCRdb, keeping productive beta chains. Each CDR3 protein appears once, grouped with its most common genes and DNA. TCRdb's processing, not the authors', yielded these V and J calls. This sample has hundreds of thousands of distinct CDR3 sequences in its table, and about 15% of those were observed once. The ten largest clones take up about 17% of the sample.

The time point label for this specimen denotes: newly diagnosed GD, antithyroid drugs for less than 3 months. For both TCR sequencing and RNA sequencing, RNA was extracted from PBMCs in TRIzol. Graves' disease was diagnosed according to American Thyroid Association guidelines. Patients were recruited from an endocrinology department in Xi'an, China. Each patient gave roughly 8.4 milliliters of peripheral blood, collected in an EDTA anticoagulant tube. PBMCs were isolated by Ficoll Paque Plus density gradient separation without further T cell sorting. An Agilent 2100 Bioanalyzer and agarose gel were used to assess RNA quality, and a NanoDrop 2000 was used to measure RNA concentration. This sample was shared with a second study, whose subject was T cells in Graves' hyperthyroidism and ophthalmopathy. The other study reports the following: Graves' hyperthyroidism was defined as stable when no progression to ophthalmopathy occurred over 18 months of follow-up. Hyperthyroidism patients were newly diagnosed, with disease duration under 2 months, and aged 18 to 65 years. The study excluded patients with uncontrolled infections, other autoimmune diseases, pregnancy or lactation. Diagnoses were established on the basis of clinical symptoms, serum thyroxine and TRAb, thyroid ultrasound, and orbital computed tomography. The first round of RT-PCR for the TCR CDR3 was performed with the HTBI primer set and the Qiagen OneStep RT-PCR kit. Most expanded thyroid clonotypes (frequency above 0.001) were also detected in blood, a finding suggesting that blood repertoires may reflect thyroid immune responses. In cross-validation, a model built on a 13 V-J signature told ophthalmopathy apart from stable hyperthyroidism with roughly 87% sensitivity and about 81% specificity, and in testing the same model reached 80%/75%. During validation, the model predicted progression to ophthalmopathy a median of approximately 6 months ahead of onset, with roughly 65% sensitivity and almost 75% specificity. TCR V-J signatures able to tell the groups apart were searched for in a discovery cohort of 90 to 100 patients, of whom around 43 had Graves' ophthalmopathy and around 56 had stable Graves' hyperthyroidism. Whether ophthalmopathy could be predicted prospectively was tested in an independent validation cohort made up of under 20 hyperthyroidism patients plus 17 patients who later progressed to ophthalmopathy. The 100 or so discovery patients were divided at random into training and test sets in a 7:3 ratio. The study also compared thyroid tissue and blood T-cell repertoires from five or six Graves' hyperthyroidism patients. Following sampling, methimazole starting at 30 mg daily was given to hyperthyroidism patients, and high-dose intravenous methylprednisolone was given to ophthalmopathy patients. Libraries were constructed in a second round of multiplex PCR, after which size selection and purification were carried out. The libraries were sequenced on an Illumina HiSeq2000 using paired-end 100 bp reads. SOAPnuke was used to process the raw data, removing reads that contained adapters or uncalled bases, had a mean Phred below 15, or lacked an exact match to the constant primer or identifier. High-quality paired reads were merged with COPE v1.2.5, and unique nucleotide sequences were defined as clonotypes. MiTCR v1.1 was used to align the clonotypes against IMGT TRBV, TRBD and TRBJ reference segments. The analysis was restricted to V-J combinations with a frequency above 0.0001, which together covered just over 98% of the repertoires. The TCS score was defined as the ratio of F50 (clonal expansion) to E x V (chaos), calculated using BLOSUM62-based TCRdist between CDR3 peptides within each V-J. Welch's t-statistics and random forest reduced approximately 520 V-J features to 10 to 15, which were used in a naive Bayes classifier (R e1071). No statistical method was used to set the sample size in advance, and investigators knew the group allocation. The paper describes TCR Vbeta CDR3 sequencing of 135 peripheral blood samples, made up of some 40 ophthalmopathy patients, approximately 76 hyperthyroidism patients and 17 progressor patients.

This clonotype was sampled from a woman aged 25 to 39 with Graves disease. Donor details come from another sample of the same person, matched by shared clones. Sample: peripheral blood mononuclear cells (PBMCs), taken at new diagnosis, from a patient treated with antithyroid drugs. The sequence is built from TRBV25-1 and TRBJ1-2; TRBD1 is a possible D gene, resting on 5 matching bases. The CDR3 reads as follows: CASGEIGDGGYTF. The nucleotide sequence is given as TGTGCCAGCGGTGAAATTGGGGACGGAGGCTACACCTTC.